The rows below give T cell receptor beta chains drawn from one sample of a study of blood T cell repertoires in COVID-19. The data were produced by immunoSEQ multiplex PCR, yet TCRdb's version contains in-frame clones alone and is incomplete. The sample records 200,000 to 250,000 clones, roughly 88% being singletons. The sequenced material came from PBMCs or T cells enriched from blood (not recorded which). The source is a woman between 40 and 55 years old with acute COVID-19. CDR3s include the opening cysteine and the closing phenylalanine or tryptophan. A D gene is named only where the DNA matches it firmly. Some rows mark clone size as missing; the rest say once, few, many or name a class of expanded clone.

j_call: TRBJ1-5; d_call: TRBD1; v_call: TRBV5-1; clone_size: NA; cdr3_length: 14; cdr3_nt: TGCGCCAGCAGTCCAGGGGGCGGAAATCAGCCCCAGCATTTT; cdr3_aa: CASSPGGGNQPQHF
j_call: TRBJ1-1; d_call: TRBD1; v_call: TRBV30; clone_size: NA; cdr3_length: 12; cdr3_nt: TGTGCCTGGAGCTCACAGGGGCCTGAAGCTTTCTTT; cdr3_aa: CAWSSQGPEAFF
j_call: TRBJ1-6; d_call: TRBD1; v_call: TRBV13; clone_size: NA; cdr3_length: 16; cdr3_nt: TGTGCCAGCAGCCCGAGGGGGCTCTCCTATAATTCACCCCTCCACTTT; cdr3_aa: CASSPRGLSYNSPLHF
j_call: TRBJ1-5; d_call: TRBD1; v_call: TRBV30; clone_size: NA; cdr3_length: 15; cdr3_nt: TGTGCCTGGGATACTCAGGGGGCGCCGGGGCAGCCCCAGCATTTT; cdr3_aa: CAWDTQGAPGQPQHF
j_call: TRBJ1-2; d_call: NA; v_call: TRBV14; clone_size: once; cdr3_length: 16; cdr3_nt: TGTGCCAGCAGCCAAGATTACGGGGTGTCCATCGGGGGCTACACCTTC; cdr3_aa: CASSQDYGVSIGGYTF
j_call: TRBJ2-4; d_call: TRBD1; v_call: TRBV7-9; clone_size: NA; cdr3_length: 15; cdr3_nt: TGTGCCAGCAGCCTGGGACAGGGAACCAAAAACATTCAGTACTTC; cdr3_aa: CASSLGQGTKNIQYF
j_call: TRBJ2-5; d_call: TRBD2; v_call: TRBV11-2; clone_size: NA; cdr3_length: 14; cdr3_nt: TGTGCCAGCAGCTTAGCACTAGCGGGGGGGGCTCGGGACTTC; cdr3_aa: CASSLALAGGARDF
j_call: TRBJ1-1; d_call: NA; v_call: TRBV28; clone_size: NA; cdr3_length: 13; cdr3_nt: TGTGCCAGCAGATTCGGGAGGGGCACTGAAGCTTTCTTT; cdr3_aa: CASRFGRGTEAFF
j_call: TRBJ1-6; d_call: NA; v_call: TRBV25-1; clone_size: NA; cdr3_length: 16; cdr3_nt: TGTGCCAGCAGTGAACAGGCAAGCTCCTATAATTCACCCCTCCACTTT; cdr3_aa: CASSEQASSYNSPLHF
j_call: TRBJ2-2; d_call: NA; v_call: TRBV5-1; clone_size: NA; cdr3_length: 15; cdr3_nt: TGCGCCAGCAGCTTGGTAGGAGCGAACACCGGGGAGCTGTTTTTT; cdr3_aa: CASSLVGANTGELFF
j_call: TRBJ1-1; d_call: NA; v_call: TRBV19; clone_size: many; cdr3_length: 19; cdr3_nt: TGTGCCAGTAGTATAGGAAGTCTGGGAGTTCGGGCAATGAACACTGAAGCTTTCTTT; cdr3_aa: CASSIGSLGVRAMNTEAFF
j_call: TRBJ1-2; d_call: TRBD1; v_call: TRBV6-5; clone_size: NA; cdr3_length: 14; cdr3_nt: TGTGCCAGCCGACGGACAGGGAGTGAGGGTGGCTACACCTTC; cdr3_aa: CASRRTGSEGGYTF
j_call: TRBJ2-3; d_call: TRBD2; v_call: TRBV7-2; clone_size: NA; cdr3_length: 16; cdr3_nt: TGTGCCAGCAGCAACATGGTGACTAGCGGGACAGATACGCAGTATTTT; cdr3_aa: CASSNMVTSGTDTQYF
j_call: TRBJ2-3; d_call: TRBD2; v_call: TRBV3-1/TRBV3-2; clone_size: NA; cdr3_length: 15; cdr3_nt: TGTGCCAGCAGCCGTAGCGGGGCCTTCACAGATACGCAGTATTTT; cdr3_aa: CASSRSGAFTDTQYF
j_call: TRBJ1-6; d_call: NA; v_call: TRBV3-1/TRBV3-2; clone_size: NA; cdr3_length: 14; cdr3_nt: TGTGCCAGCAGCCAACTTAGTACAGGGCAACCCCTCCACTTT; cdr3_aa: CASSQLSTGQPLHF
j_call: TRBJ1-3; d_call: NA; v_call: TRBV9; clone_size: NA; cdr3_length: 15; cdr3_nt: TGTGCCAGCAGCGTAGGGACAGCATCTGGAAACACCATATATTTT; cdr3_aa: CASSVGTASGNTIYF
j_call: TRBJ1-1; d_call: NA; v_call: TRBV28; clone_size: NA; cdr3_length: 12; cdr3_nt: TGTGCCAGCAGTGGTAGATATCCTGAAGCTTTCTTT; cdr3_aa: CASSGRYPEAFF
j_call: TRBJ1-4; d_call: NA; v_call: TRBV18; clone_size: NA; cdr3_length: 14; cdr3_nt: TGTGCCAGCTCTCCAGGAGTTGCAAATGAAAAACTGTTTTTT; cdr3_aa: CASSPGVANEKLFF
j_call: TRBJ2-1; d_call: NA; v_call: TRBV15; clone_size: NA; cdr3_length: 17; cdr3_nt: TGTGCCACCAGCAGTAACCGACTTGATATCTCCTACAATGAGCAGTTCTTC; cdr3_aa: CATSSNRLDISYNEQFF
j_call: TRBJ2-1; d_call: TRBD1; v_call: TRBV11-3; clone_size: NA; cdr3_length: 14; cdr3_nt: TGTGCCAGCAGCTACACGGGGACAGAAAATGAGCAGTTCTTC; cdr3_aa: CASSYTGTENEQFF
j_call: TRBJ2-7; d_call: NA; v_call: TRBV3-1/TRBV3-2; clone_size: NA; cdr3_length: 14; cdr3_nt: TGTGCCAGCAGCCAAGTTGACACCTCCTACGAGCAGTACTTC; cdr3_aa: CASSQVDTSYEQYF
j_call: TRBJ2-7; d_call: NA; v_call: TRBV12-5; clone_size: few; cdr3_length: 16; cdr3_nt: TGTGCTAGTGGTTCGGTACTAGGAAGGGGGAGATACGAGCAGTACTTC; cdr3_aa: CASGSVLGRGRYEQYF
j_call: TRBJ1-2; d_call: NA; v_call: TRBV21-1; clone_size: NA; cdr3_length: 15; cdr3_nt: TGTGCCAGCAGCAAAGCCTACGACGGGAGATATGGCTACACCTTC; cdr3_aa: CASSKAYDGRYGYTF
j_call: TRBJ2-3; d_call: TRBD2; v_call: TRBV9; clone_size: NA; cdr3_length: 12; cdr3_nt: TGTGCCAGTACAAGTAGCGGGGGAACGCAGTATTTT; cdr3_aa: CASTSSGGTQYF
j_call: TRBJ1-1; d_call: NA; v_call: TRBV6-5; clone_size: NA; cdr3_length: 15; cdr3_nt: TGTGCCAGCAGTTACGGACGACTAGCAAGCACTGAAGCTTTCTTT; cdr3_aa: CASSYGRLASTEAFF
j_call: TRBJ1-6; d_call: NA; v_call: TRBV11-3; clone_size: NA; cdr3_length: 17; cdr3_nt: TGTGCCAGCAGCTTATCTGATAGGAGCAATTATAATTCACCCCTCCACTTT; cdr3_aa: CASSLSDRSNYNSPLHF
j_call: TRBJ2-2; d_call: NA; v_call: TRBV19; clone_size: NA; cdr3_length: 12; cdr3_nt: TGTGCCAGTAGACAGGGCCCCGGGGAGCTGTTTTTT; cdr3_aa: CASRQGPGELFF
j_call: TRBJ1-1; d_call: NA; v_call: TRBV29-1; clone_size: few; cdr3_length: 13; cdr3_nt: TGCAGCGTTGAAGTTGCCCTGGAGGCTGAAGCTTTCTTT; cdr3_aa: CSVEVALEAEAFF
j_call: TRBJ2-5; d_call: TRBD2; v_call: TRBV7-6; clone_size: NA; cdr3_length: 15; cdr3_nt: TGTGCCAGCAGCTCGTACTCGGGGGGGCAAGAGACCCAGTACTTC; cdr3_aa: CASSSYSGGQETQYF
j_call: TRBJ2-7; d_call: NA; v_call: TRBV3-1/TRBV3-2; clone_size: NA; cdr3_length: 15; cdr3_nt: TGTGCCAGCAGCCAGCTCCCTTCGAGCTCCTACGAGCAGTACTTC; cdr3_aa: CASSQLPSSSYEQYF
j_call: TRBJ1-1; d_call: TRBD1; v_call: TRBV29-1; clone_size: few; cdr3_length: 12; cdr3_nt: TGCAGCGCCGGACAGGGGAACACTGAAGCTTTCTTT; cdr3_aa: CSAGQGNTEAFF
j_call: TRBJ1-1; d_call: TRBD1; v_call: TRBV12-3/TRBV12-4; clone_size: NA; cdr3_length: 13; cdr3_nt: TGTGCCAGCAAACCCGGGACAGCCACTGAAGCTTTCTTT; cdr3_aa: CASKPGTATEAFF
j_call: TRBJ1-4; d_call: NA; v_call: TRBV20-1; clone_size: NA; cdr3_length: 11; cdr3_nt: TGCAGTGCCCGAACCGGTGAAAAACTGTTTTTT; cdr3_aa: CSARTGEKLFF
j_call: TRBJ2-7; d_call: NA; v_call: TRBV7-8; clone_size: NA; cdr3_length: 14; cdr3_nt: TGTGCCAGCAGCTTAACCAGGGCGGGGAACGAGCAGTACTTC; cdr3_aa: CASSLTRAGNEQYF
j_call: TRBJ1-4; d_call: NA; v_call: TRBV18; clone_size: many; cdr3_length: 16; cdr3_nt: TGTGCCAGCTCACCATGGGCGCGGGATGGGGATGAAAAACTGTTTTTT; cdr3_aa: CASSPWARDGDEKLFF
j_call: TRBJ1-2; d_call: TRBD1; v_call: TRBV6-1; clone_size: NA; cdr3_length: 19; cdr3_nt: TGTGCCAGCAGTGAAGCTCCCATAACCGGGACAGGGGGACGCAATGGCTACACCTTC; cdr3_aa: CASSEAPITGTGGRNGYTF
j_call: TRBJ2-5; d_call: TRBD1; v_call: TRBV5-8; clone_size: NA; cdr3_length: 15; cdr3_nt: TGTGCCAGCAGCTTGCGGACAGGGCCGGTCGAGACCCAGTACTTC; cdr3_aa: CASSLRTGPVETQYF
j_call: TRBJ1-1; d_call: TRBD1; v_call: TRBV7-8; clone_size: NA; cdr3_length: 16; cdr3_nt: TGTGCCAGCAGCAAAAGGACAGGGGGCATGGGCACTGAAGCTTTCTTT; cdr3_aa: CASSKRTGGMGTEAFF
j_call: TRBJ1-1; d_call: NA; v_call: TRBV3-1/TRBV3-2; clone_size: NA; cdr3_length: 16; cdr3_nt: TGTGCCAGCAGCCAAGAAGCGCGGCATGGGAACACTGAAGCTTTCTTT; cdr3_aa: CASSQEARHGNTEAFF
j_call: TRBJ1-2; d_call: NA; v_call: TRBV18; clone_size: once; cdr3_length: 13; cdr3_nt: TGTGCCAGCTCAACGAGTAATAAGAATGGCTACACCTTC; cdr3_aa: CASSTSNKNGYTF
j_call: TRBJ2-5; d_call: TRBD2; v_call: TRBV14; clone_size: NA; cdr3_length: 16; cdr3_nt: TGTGCCAGCAGCCACCTGACTAGCGGTACCCAAGAGACCCAGTACTTC; cdr3_aa: CASSHLTSGTQETQYF
j_call: TRBJ2-1; d_call: NA; v_call: TRBV19; clone_size: NA; cdr3_length: 15; cdr3_nt: TGTGCCAGTAGTATTGCGGGACCCGGCTACAATGAGCAGTTCTTC; cdr3_aa: CASSIAGPGYNEQFF
j_call: TRBJ1-2; d_call: TRBD1; v_call: TRBV6-6; clone_size: NA; cdr3_length: 14; cdr3_nt: TGTGCCAGCAAGAGAAAGGGACAGCCGCCGGGCTACACCTTC; cdr3_aa: CASKRKGQPPGYTF
j_call: TRBJ1-1; d_call: TRBD1; v_call: TRBV7-8; clone_size: NA; cdr3_length: 15; cdr3_nt: TGTGCCAGTCACCTGGACAGGGGCGTCAACACTGAAGCTTTCTTT; cdr3_aa: CASHLDRGVNTEAFF
j_call: TRBJ2-2; d_call: NA; v_call: TRBV13; clone_size: NA; cdr3_length: 13; cdr3_nt: TGTGCCAGCAGCTTCAAGGGGGCCGGGGAGCTGTTTTTT; cdr3_aa: CASSFKGAGELFF
j_call: TRBJ1-1; d_call: TRBD1; v_call: TRBV4-1; clone_size: NA; cdr3_length: 17; cdr3_nt: TGCGCCAGCAGCCAATCAGGGGGCAGGACCATGAACACTGAAGCTTTCTTT; cdr3_aa: CASSQSGGRTMNTEAFF
j_call: TRBJ1-1; d_call: TRBD1; v_call: TRBV19; clone_size: NA; cdr3_length: 15; cdr3_nt: TGTGCCAGTAGTATAGGGGGACAGAAGAACACTGAAGCTTTCTTT; cdr3_aa: CASSIGGQKNTEAFF
j_call: TRBJ1-1; d_call: TRBD1; v_call: TRBV5-4; clone_size: NA; cdr3_length: 15; cdr3_nt: TGTGCCAGCAGCTTGGACAGGGGGCTCTCCACTGAAGCTTTCTTT; cdr3_aa: CASSLDRGLSTEAFF
j_call: TRBJ1-2; d_call: NA; v_call: TRBV5-1; clone_size: NA; cdr3_length: 13; cdr3_nt: TGCGCCAGCAGCTTGGAGGGAGGCTATGGCTACACCTTC; cdr3_aa: CASSLEGGYGYTF
j_call: TRBJ2-2; d_call: TRBD1; v_call: TRBV2; clone_size: NA; cdr3_length: 15; cdr3_nt: TGTGCCAGCAGGGAACAGGGGTCGTACACCGGGGAGCTGTTTTTT; cdr3_aa: CASREQGSYTGELFF
j_call: TRBJ1-1; d_call: NA; v_call: TRBV12-3/TRBV12-4; clone_size: NA; cdr3_length: 13; cdr3_nt: TGTGCCAGCAGTCCCCCGGGGGACACTGAAGCTTTCTTT; cdr3_aa: CASSPPGDTEAFF